Sequencing of this T cell receptor (beta chain) was carried out in a study of cytomegalovirus exposure and HLA in healthy donors. Germline-derived CDR1 and CDR2 are SGHTS and YDEGEE. The CDR3 has 14 amino acids. Trimming took 6 bases from V and 0 from J, leaving 13 bases between them. It was with 60 Vbeta and 13 Jbeta primers that the PCR ran. As originally analysed: Unique TCR beta chains totaled some 78 million in a later count, with roughly 11 million of them shared. Using immunoSEQ multiplex PCR, the repertoire was profiled, and TCRdb retains in-frame clones only, with some absent. D and trimming were read from the DNA, whereas the V and J calls and clone size are those reported in that table. In the table there are approximately 150,000 clones, 82% of which are singletons. To note about this clone: Its cognate antigen is unknown.

Points from the study as a whole: Later on, analysis showed that most CMV-associated TCR beta chains appeared to be HLA-restricted.

Sequencing input: PBMCs. The rearrangement uses TRBV5-8 and TRBJ2-7; a possible D gene is TRBD2 (6 bases). This TCR derives from a man in his forties or fifties in good health and CMV-seropositive. The CDR3 region is CASTYSGSSYEQYF. Written as DNA, the CDR3 is TGTGCCAGCACCTACAGCGGGTCCTCCTACGAGCAGTACTTC. The variable domain in full, with the rest retrieved from reference TRBV5-8 and TRBJ2-7, is EAGVTQSPTHLIKTRGQQATLRCSPISGHTSVYWYQQALGLGLQFLLWYDEGEERNRGNFPPRFSGRQFPNYSSELNVNALELEDSALYLCASTYSGSSYEQYFGPGTRLTVT.